Reported below is one T cell receptor (beta chain). Its antigen is unknown. This sample was included in a study of CD39 and CD103 CD8 tumor-infiltrating T cells. Study findings and constraints: Compared with DN, SP and blood memory CD8, DP TILs appeared more oligoclonal.

CDR3 length: 12 residues. The germline gives CDR1 GTSNPN, CDR2 SVGIG (reference sequence). The repertoire was sequenced with immunoSEQ multiplex PCR; TCRdb's copy has only in-frame clones and lacks some. The table includes 15,000 to 20,000 clones, about 93% detected once. The V call is TRBV30, the J call TRBJ2-5; 7 positions agree with TRBD2. Sequencing input: CD8+ T cells sorted from blood. Subset in this sample: total memory CD8 T cells (CD45RA-CCR7+/-) from blood or uninvolved lymph node. The clonotype comes from a human donor with head and neck squamous cell carcinoma. The CDR3 here is CVCSGGIETQYF. The CDR3, as DNA: TGTGTTTGTTCCGGGGGGATAGAGACCCAGTACTTC.